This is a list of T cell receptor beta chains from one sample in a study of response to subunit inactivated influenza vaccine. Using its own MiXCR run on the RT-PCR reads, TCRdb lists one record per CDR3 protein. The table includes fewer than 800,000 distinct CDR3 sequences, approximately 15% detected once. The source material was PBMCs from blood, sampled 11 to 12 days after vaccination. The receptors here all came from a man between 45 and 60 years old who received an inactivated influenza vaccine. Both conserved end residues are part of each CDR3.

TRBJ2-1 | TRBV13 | CASSQNDNEQFF
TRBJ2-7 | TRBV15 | CATSRDPGTLYEQYF
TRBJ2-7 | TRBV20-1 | CSAAGTLYLREQYF
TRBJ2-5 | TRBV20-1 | CRGSAGQETQYF
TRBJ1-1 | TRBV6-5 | CASSYSRLYTEAFF
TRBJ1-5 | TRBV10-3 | CAISEGDRNQPQHF
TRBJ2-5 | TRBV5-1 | CASSLDRGGETQYF
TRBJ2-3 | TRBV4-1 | CASSQGLVADTQYF
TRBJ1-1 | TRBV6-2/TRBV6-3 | CASSYSQTEINTEAFF
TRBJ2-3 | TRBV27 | CASSFILAGGTDTQYF
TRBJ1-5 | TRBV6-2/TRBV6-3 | CASSYSFASNQPQHF
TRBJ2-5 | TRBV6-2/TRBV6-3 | CASSYSIRDLETQYF
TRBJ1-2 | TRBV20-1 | CSAPRGGGYTF
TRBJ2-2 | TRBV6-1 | CASVEGLAGELFF
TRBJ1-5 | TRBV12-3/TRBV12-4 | CASSLAGGLQPQHF
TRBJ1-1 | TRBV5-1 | CASGQDRRNTEAFF
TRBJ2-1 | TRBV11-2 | CASSLERLQNEQFF
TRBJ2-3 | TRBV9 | CASSPGGGQGTDTQYF
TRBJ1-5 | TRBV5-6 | CASSLRQGASNQPQHF
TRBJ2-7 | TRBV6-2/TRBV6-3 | CASSYGLNEQYF
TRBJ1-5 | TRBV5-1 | CASSLAGLNSNQPQHF
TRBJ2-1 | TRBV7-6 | CASSLGGIDREQFF
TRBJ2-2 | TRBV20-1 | CSATTTSGATGELFF
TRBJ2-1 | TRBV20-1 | CSASSGSSQVGEQFF
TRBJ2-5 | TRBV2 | CASSPIRQTLQETQYF
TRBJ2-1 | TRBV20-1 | CSALGNEQFF
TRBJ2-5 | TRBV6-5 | CASSSGPVQETQYF
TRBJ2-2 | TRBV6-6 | CAARQGQAGELFF
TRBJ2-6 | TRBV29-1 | CSVEVKGANVLTF
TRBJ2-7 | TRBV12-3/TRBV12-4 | CASSQTGYISYEQYF
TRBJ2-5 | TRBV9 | CASSRAETQYF
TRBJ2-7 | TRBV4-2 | CASSPDLWLHYEQYF
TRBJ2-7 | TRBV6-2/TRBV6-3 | CASRTPRQGRLEQYF
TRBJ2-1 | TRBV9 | CASSVDQGLGEQFF
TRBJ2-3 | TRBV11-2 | CASSSRDAGTDTQYF
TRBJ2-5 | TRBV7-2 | CASSLARGPGETQYF
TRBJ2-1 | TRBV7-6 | CASSLGDYLDHNEQFF
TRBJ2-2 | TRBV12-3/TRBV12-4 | CASRRSTGGTGELFF
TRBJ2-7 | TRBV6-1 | CAVSRTPTGYEQYF